This passage covers 10 T cell receptor beta chains from one sample sequenced in a study of T cells after yellow fever vaccination. One entry per CDR3 protein results from TCRdb running MiXCR on the 5' RACE reads. This sample has some 300,000 distinct CDR3 sequences, with 7% to 9% found just once. Sequencing was performed on PBMCs, taken roughly 46 days after the first yellow fever vaccination. The receptors here all came from a young man who received the YFV17D yellow fever vaccine.

The rearrangement links TRBV20-1 to TRBJ2-1; no firm D call. The CDR3 runs to 15 residues. In germline, CDR1 is DFQATT, CDR2 SNEGSKA (reference sequence). The V end was cut by 0 bases, the J end by 9 bases, with 18 bases between. Here the CDR3 reads CSARDRVRASVEQFF. CDR3 bases: TGCAGTGCTAGAGATCGGGTAAGAGCTTCGGTTGAGCAGTTCTTC.

This clonotype has a count of ten or more. The CDR3 sequence: CASSQEASGGIDTQYF. The CDR3 coding sequence is TGCGCCAGCAGCCAAGAGGCTAGCGGGGGGATAGATACGCAGTATTTT. The rearrangement joins TRBV4-3 to TRBJ2-3, with TRBD2 matching over 11 bases. Germline V gene sequence: CDR1 LGHNA, CDR2 YSLEER. Trimming removed 0 bases from V and 5 bases from J; junction bases left unmatched: 4. This CDR3 is 16 amino acids long.

CDR3 sequence reads: CASSLDRVMNTEAFF. The CDR3 nucleotides read TGCGCCAGCAGCTTGGATCGGGTAATGAACACTGAAGCTTTCTTT. This chain connects TRBV5-1 to TRBJ1-1; no definite D call. Trimming stripped 0 bases from V and 0 bases from J, with 9 bases between. This CDR3 is built from 15 residues. Germline loops: CDR1 SGHRS, CDR2 YFSETQ.

This clonotype was counted a few times. The V gene is TRBV4-1, the J gene TRBJ1-2, with D unclear. Trimming stripped 2 bases from V and 5 bases from J, with 24 bases between. Germline CDR1 reads MGHRA; CDR2 reads YSYEKL. The length of the CDR3 is 18 residues. The CDR3 region is CASSQQDHVRRSLYGYTF. The CDR3 coding sequence is TGCGCCAGCAGCCAACAAGATCATGTCAGGCGATCTCTATATGGCTACACCTTC.

This clonotype was observed many times. CDR3 in amino acids: CASSRTGFSKKLFF. CDR3 coding DNA: TGTGCCAGCAGCCGGACAGGGTTTAGTAAAAAACTGTTTTTT. This chain links TRBV12-3 or TRBV12-4 with TRBJ1-4, with TRBD1 identical over 8 bases. V was pared by 6 bases and J by 9 bases, with 9 bases of the junction left unmatched. The CDR3 is made up of 14 amino acids.

Judged by abundance, this clonotype is large. V and J are TRBV5-4 and TRBJ2-1; tentatively, D is TRBD2 (6 bases). CDR3 size: 15 residues. CDR1 is SGHNT, CDR2 YYREEE, per germline (reference sequence). V was cut by 0 bases and J by 4 bases, with 11 bases left in between. CDR3 DNA sequence: TGTGCCAGCAGCTTGGATGGGACTTCGTACAATGAGCAGTTCTTC. Encoded protein: CASSLDGTSYNEQFF. Complete variable domain (other parts from reference TRBV5-4 and TRBJ2-1): ETGVTQSPTHLIKTRGQQVTLRCSSQSGHNTVSWYQQALGQGPQFIFQYYREEENGRGNFPPRFSGLQFPNYSSELNVNALELDDSALYLCASSLDGTSYNEQFFGPGTRLTVL.

This clonotype was picked up a small number of times. The rearrangement links TRBV5-6 to TRBJ2-7; D remains unclear. The germline V gene encodes CDR1 SGHDT and CDR2 YYEEEE. V dropped 2 bases and J dropped 0 bases, with 9 bases sitting between them. This CDR3 region has 14 residues. CDR3 in DNA: TGTGCCAGCAGCTTACAGACAAGCTCCTACGAGCAGTACTTC. Its protein is CASSLQTSSYEQYF.

In its sample, this clonotype was seen many times. This chain connects TRBV20-1 to TRBJ1-1, with a tentative D call TRBD1 (6 bases). Germline V gene lookup returns CDR1 DFQATT and CDR2 SNEGSKA (reference sequence). V gave up 0 bases and J gave up 4 bases, with 12 bases separating them. The CDR3 covers 14 residues. Here the CDR3 reads CSARDPDRITEAFF. In DNA, the CDR3 is TGCAGTGCTAGAGATCCGGACAGAATCACTGAAGCTTTCTTT.

The CDR3 reads CASSQEKGLNTEAFF. CDR3 coding DNA: TGCGCCAGCAGCCAAGAAAAGGGGCTGAACACTGAAGCTTTCTTT. The chain joins TRBV4-1 to TRBJ1-1, with D possibly matching TRBD1 (5 bases). V lost 0 bases, J lost 0 bases, and 8 bases lay in between. Germline loops: CDR1 MGHRA, CDR2 YSYEKL. The CDR3 is made up of 15 amino acids.

The chain couples TRBV7-2 to TRBJ2-3, with TRBD2 matching over 7 bases. Germline V gene lookup returns CDR1 SGHTA and CDR2 FQGNSA. V shed 2 bases, J shed 1 base, and the junction held 6 bases outside the gene matches. This CDR3 is built from 16 residues. The CDR3 region has the DNA TGTGCCAGCAGCTTAAGGGCTAGCGGACGCACAGATACGCAGTATTTT. It specifies CASSLRASGRTDTQYF.